The entry below gives a single T cell receptor beta chain sequence along with its context. What it binds is unknown. The V end was cut by 3 bases, the J end by 7 bases, with 10 bases between. The CDR3 spans 13 residues. The germline V gene has CDR1 LNHDA and CDR2 SQIVND (reference sequence). This sample stems from a study of cytomegalovirus exposure and HLA in healthy donors. Notes on the study in general: Investigators reported 150 to 200 TCR beta chains as tied to cytomegalovirus.

PCR primers comprised 60 Vbeta and 13 Jbeta primers. Data came from immunoSEQ multiplex PCR; TCRdb stores just in-frame clones and leaves some out. The table shows over 200,000 clones, with about 80% occurring only once. Sequenced input: PBMCs. The TCR sequence derives from a woman between 55 and 75 years old in good health and CMV-seropositive. The rearrangement joins TRBV19 to TRBJ1-5; no clear D. CDR3: CASSIEGWQPQHF. CDR3 coding DNA: TGTGCCAGTAGTATCGAGGGATGGCAGCCCCAGCATTTT.